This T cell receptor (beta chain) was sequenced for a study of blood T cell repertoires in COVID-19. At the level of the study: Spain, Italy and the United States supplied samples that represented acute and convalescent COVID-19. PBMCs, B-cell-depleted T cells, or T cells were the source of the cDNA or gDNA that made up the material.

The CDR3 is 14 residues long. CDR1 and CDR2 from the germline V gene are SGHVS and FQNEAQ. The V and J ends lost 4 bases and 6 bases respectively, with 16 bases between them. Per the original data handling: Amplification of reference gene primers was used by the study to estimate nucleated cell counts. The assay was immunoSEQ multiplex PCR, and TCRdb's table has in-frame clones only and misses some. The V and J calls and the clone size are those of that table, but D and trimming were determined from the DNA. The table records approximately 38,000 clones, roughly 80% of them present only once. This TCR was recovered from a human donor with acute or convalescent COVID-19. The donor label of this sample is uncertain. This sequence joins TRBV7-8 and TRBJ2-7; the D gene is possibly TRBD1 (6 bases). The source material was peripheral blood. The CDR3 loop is CASSYGQITSEQYF. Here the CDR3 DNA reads TGTGCCAGCAGCTACGGACAGATTACGTCCGAGCAGTACTTC.